This T cell receptor (beta chain) was identified during a study of CD4 and CD8 cells across lung adenocarcinoma regions. Localized lung adenocarcinoma, a non-small cell lung cancer, affected the donors. TCRdb itself ran the PCR reads through MiXCR, one entry per CDR3 protein. This sample has around 23,000 distinct CDR3 sequences, with 50% to 55% found just once. The sequenced material came from CD8+ T cells from the center of a lung tumor. The sequence was collected from a male donor with lung adenocarcinoma. The CD4 and CD8 labels of this study may be unreliable.

CDR3 coding DNA: TGCGCCAGCAGTGAGGGACTGAGGTCGAATGAGCAGTTCTTC. Its protein product is CASSEGLRSNEQFF. J is TRBJ2-1 and V is TRBV10-1, with a possible D match to TRBD2 (5 bases). Germline V gene lookup returns CDR1 WNHNN and CDR2 SYGVQD (reference sequence). The CDR3 runs 14 residues. The V gene lost 2 bases and the J gene lost 7 bases, with 12 bases spanning the gap.